These 27 T cell receptor beta chains originate from one sample sequenced in a study of radiation and T cells in renal cell carcinoma. Repertoires were generated with immunoSEQ multiplex PCR, while TCRdb's copy carries only in-frame clones and drops some. The sample has about 61,000 clones, approximately 80% seen once. The time point: baseline pretreatment blood. The treatment is: 15 Gy SBRT to primary tumor, nephrectomy 4 weeks later. Sequenced material: blood, taken from a patient whose treatment included radiotherapy and nephrectomy. Receptors originate from a man between 60 and 70 years old with renal cell carcinoma.

The CDR3 DNA is TGTGCCAGCAGCTTGGATCAAGTAGGGACAGGGGGCACAGATACGCAGTATTTT. It yields the protein CASSLDQVGTGGTDTQYF. The chain combines TRBV5-4 with TRBJ2-3, with 10 bases aligning to TRBD1. The CDR3 runs to 18 residues. J was trimmed by 1 base and V by 0 bases; bases with no gene match: 8. CDR1 is SGHNT and CDR2 is YYREEE in the germline V gene (reference sequence).

The chain combines TRBV7-2 with TRBJ2-1, with 12 bases that match TRBD1. The CDR3 extends over 16 amino acids. Looked up from germline, CDR1 is SGHTA and CDR2 is FQGNSA. With V trimmed by 1 base and J by 9 bases, 7 bases remained unmatched. CDR3 in DNA: TGTGCCAGCAGCTTAGAGGGACAGGGGGCGAGGCGTGAGCAGTTCTTC. Amino acids: CASSLEGQGARREQFF. The whole variable domain, filled in from reference TRBV7-2 and TRBJ2-1, reads GAGVSQSPSNKVTEKGKDVELRCDPISGHTALYWYRQSLGQGLEFLIYFQGNSAPDKSGLPSDRFSAERTGGSVSTLTIQRTQQEDSAVYLCASSLEGQGARREQFFGPGTRLTVL.

CDR3 region: CASSLDRDTEAFF. The CDR3 DNA follows: TGTGCCAGCAGCTTAGACAGGGACACTGAAGCTTTCTTT. The chain uses TRBV11-3 and TRBJ1-1; D is possibly TRBD1 (5 bases). The V end lost 0 bases, the J end lost 3 bases, and 5 bases lay between the germline ends. This CDR3 spans 13 amino acids. The germline CDR1 and CDR2 sequences are SGHNT and YENEEA.

The V gene is TRBV5-1, the J gene TRBJ2-1; D possibly corresponds to TRBD2 (5 bases). CDR1 and CDR2 (germline): SGHRS, YFSETQ. Trimming took off 7 bases at V and 7 bases at J, with 21 bases between the two ends. CDR3 length: 15 amino acids. The chain's CDR3 is CASGSHSAAENEQFF. DNA for the CDR3: TGCGCCAGCGGGAGCCATAGCGCGGCTGAAAATGAGCAGTTCTTC. Together with reference TRBV5-1 and TRBJ2-1, the CDR3 gives the full variable domain: KAGVTQTPRYLIKTRGQQVTLSCSPISGHRSVSWYQQTPGQGLQFLFEYFSETQRNKGNFPGRFSGRQFSNSRSEMNVSTLELGDSALYLCASGSHSAAENEQFFGPGTRLTVL.

V and J are TRBV7-9 and TRBJ2-1; 10 nucleotides match TRBD1. CDR1 is SEHNR, CDR2 FQNEAQ, per germline (reference sequence). The CDR3 is 12 amino acids. V gave up 5 bases and J gave up 9 bases; unmatched junction bases: 1. CDR3 nucleotide sequence: TGTGCCAGCAGCGGACAGGGGGGTGAGCAGTTCTTC. Translating gives CASSGQGGEQFF.

CDR3 DNA sequence: TGCGCCAGCAGCCAAGCCGGCGGGGGATCCTACAATGAGCAGTTCTTC. This encodes CASSQAGGGSYNEQFF. This chain joins TRBV4-3 and TRBJ2-1, with TRBD2 matching over 7 bases. The CDR3 contains 16 residues. Germline trimming cut 1 base from V and 1 base from J; bases unmatched to any gene: 4. Per germline, CDR1 LGHNA and CDR2 YSLEER.

CDR3 residues: CASSSPDRATNTEAFF. In nucleotides, the CDR3 is TGTGCCAGCAGTTCACCGGACAGGGCAACAAACACTGAAGCTTTCTTT. This chain links TRBV6-5 with TRBJ1-1; 8 positions agree with TRBD1. CDR3 size: 16 residues. The trim removed 4 bases at V and 2 bases at J, leaving 9 bases unmatched. From germline, CDR1 is MNHEY and CDR2 SVGAGI.

This chain links TRBV11-2 with TRBJ2-2; D is perhaps TRBD2 (6 bases). The V end was cut by 5 bases, the J end by 6 bases, with 19 bases between. The CDR3 covers 16 residues. CDR1 and CDR2 from the germline V gene are SGHAT and FQNNGV. In DNA, the CDR3 is TGTGCCAGCAGCCTTCGGAGGGTTAATATGGCCGGGGAGCTGTTTTTT. This gives the protein CASSLRRVNMAGELFF.

The rearrangement joins TRBV5-1 to TRBJ2-2; 11 bases are a match to TRBD2. The germline gives CDR1 SGHRS, CDR2 YFSETQ. The CDR3 has 16 residues. Unmatched junction bases numbered 8, after V lost 3 bases and J lost 7 bases. The CDR3 nucleotides read TGCGCCAGCAGCTCAGACACTAGCGGGAGCAACGGGGAGCTGTTTTTT. Residues: CASSSDTSGSNGELFF.

The chain combines TRBV5-4 with TRBJ2-2; D is unclear. V was shortened by 4 bases and J by 4 bases, with 23 bases between the two germline ends. Per the germline V gene, CDR1 is SGHNT and CDR2 is YYREEE (reference sequence). This CDR3 has 18 residues. In DNA, the CDR3 is TGTGCCAGCAGCGAAAGGGAAGGAAGCTCCACGGGCACCGGGGAGCTGTTTTTT. This sequence encodes CASSEREGSSTGTGELFF.

The J gene is TRBJ1-4, the V gene TRBV5-4; D remains ambiguous. The germline V and J ends were trimmed by 1 base and 6 bases, with 7 bases remaining between them. The CDR3 has 13 residues. Looked up from germline, CDR1 is SGHNT and CDR2 is YYREEE (reference sequence). For the CDR3, the DNA is TGTGCCAGCAGCTTGTCCTCGGATGAAAAACTGTTTTTT. It encodes CASSLSSDEKLFF.

This chain links TRBV7-2 with TRBJ1-1, with 7 bases aligning to TRBD1. CDR1 and CDR2 (germline): SGHTA, FQGNSA. Trimming cost V 3 bases and J 7 bases; bases outside gene matches: 5. The CDR3 contains 13 residues. The CDR3 sequence is CASSFDRVGEAFF. CDR3 coding DNA: TGTGCCAGCAGCTTCGACAGGGTGGGTGAAGCTTTCTTT.

The rearrangement joins TRBV14 to TRBJ2-3, with 11 bases identical to TRBD1. This CDR3 is built from 17 residues. J was trimmed by 3 bases and V by 1 base; bases with no gene match: 6. Germline values: CDR1 SGHDN, CDR2 FVKESK. In DNA, the CDR3 is TGTGCCAGCAGCCAAGGAATCCGGGACAGGGGGACAGATACGCAGTATTTT. Translating gives CASSQGIRDRGTDTQYF.

This chain uses TRBV5-6 with TRBJ1-6, with D uncertain. The V end was cut by 1 base, the J end by 10 bases, with 12 bases between. This CDR3 spans 14 amino acids. CDR1 SGHDT and CDR2 YYEEEE come from the germline V gene. The CDR3 loop is CASSLWGPGSPLHF. CDR3 nucleotide sequence: TGTGCCAGCAGCTTGTGGGGTCCGGGCTCACCCCTCCACTTT.

The DNA for the CDR3 is TGTGCCAGCAGACCCGCCGGCGCAGGGGGCGGCGGGGCTTTCTTT. It codes for CASRPAGAGGGGAFF. The chain joins TRBV27 to TRBJ1-1; 8 nucleotides align to TRBD1. This CDR3 is 15 amino acids long. V shed 6 bases and J 11 bases; nucleotides not matched to a gene: 17. Germline loops: CDR1 MNHEY, CDR2 SMNVEV (reference sequence).

V gene TRBV30 combines with J gene TRBJ2-1; maybe TRBD2 (7 bases). CDR1 is GTSNPN and CDR2 is SVGIG in the germline V gene (reference sequence). Trimming left V 1 base short and J 6 bases short, with 16 bases between. There are 15 residues in the CDR3. The CDR3 sequence: CAWSDGRGLSNEQFF. CDR3 in DNA: TGTGCCTGGAGTGATGGGCGGGGGCTTAGCAATGAGCAGTTCTTC.

J is TRBJ2-7 and V is TRBV6-5, with 8 bases matching TRBD1. The CDR3 totals 13 residues. J was trimmed by 6 bases and V by 4 bases; bases with no gene match: 5. Germline V gives CDR1 MNHEY, CDR2 SVGAGI. The CDR3, as DNA: TGTGCCAGCAGTTTGGGACAGGTATTCGAGCAGTACTTC. Amino acid sequence: CASSLGQVFEQYF.

The V call is TRBV15, the J call TRBJ2-7; D not certain. CDR3 size: 16 residues. The germline V gene has CDR1 LNHNV and CDR2 YYDKDF (reference sequence). Trimming stripped 1 base from V and 5 bases from J, with 18 bases between. Here the CDR3 reads CATSRGLSVGVDEQYF. The CDR3 DNA follows: TGTGCCACCAGCAGAGGGTTAAGTGTAGGAGTGGACGAGCAGTACTTC. Filled out from reference TRBV15 and TRBJ2-7, the complete variable domain reads DAMVIQNPRYQVTQFGKPVTLSCSQTLNHNVMYWYQQKSSQAPKLLFHYYDKDFNNEADTPDNFQSRRPNTSFCFLDIRSPGLGDTAMYLCATSRGLSVGVDEQYFGPGTRLTVT.

V gene TRBV5-1 combines with J gene TRBJ2-5; 10 bases line up with TRBD2. The trim removed 1 base at V and 4 bases at J, leaving 13 bases unmatched. Germline CDR1 SGHRS, CDR2 YFSETQ. CDR3 length equals 18 residues. The CDR3 is CASSLSRTSGHAGETQYF. CDR3 in DNA: TGCGCCAGCAGCTTGAGTCGGACTAGCGGACACGCGGGAGAGACCCAGTACTTC.

This clone has just a few counts. The chain carries TRBV7-9 and TRBJ2-7, with D unclear. Deletions cut 5 bases from V and 3 bases from J, with 14 bases between. The CDR3 runs 14 residues. Germline V gives CDR1 SEHNR, CDR2 FQNEAQ (reference sequence). For the CDR3, the DNA is TGTGCCAGCAGCCCTCTTGACCGTTTCTACGAGCAGTACTTC. This codes for CASSPLDRFYEQYF. The complete variable domain, with remaining parts taken from reference TRBV7-9 and TRBJ2-7, reads DTGVSQNPRHKITKRGQNVTFRCDPISEHNRLYWYRQTLGQGPEFLTYFQNEAQLEKSRLLSDRFSAERPKGSFSTLEIQRTEQGDSAMYLCASSPLDRFYEQYFGPGTRLTVT.

The chain uses TRBV6-5 and TRBJ1-2; tentatively, D is TRBD1 (5 bases). Germline V lookup: CDR1 MNHEY, CDR2 SVGAGI. V was pared by 2 bases and J by 4 bases, with 14 bases between. This CDR3 spans 15 amino acids. The chain's CDR3 is CASSYNPGRGYGYTF. DNA of the CDR3: TGTGCCAGCAGTTACAACCCGGGACGGGGCTATGGCTACACCTTC.

The chain uses TRBV2 and TRBJ1-2; 9 bases are a match to TRBD1. Germline values: CDR1 SNHLY, CDR2 FYNNEI. This CDR3 contains 15 residues. V lost 6 bases, J lost 5 bases, and 10 bases stayed unmatched. In DNA form, the CDR3 reads TGTGCCAGCAGAGAATTGACACAGGGGGCGTATGGCTACACCTTC. Protein product: CASRELTQGAYGYTF.

This clone was seen more than once but under ten times. V usage is TRBV2 and J usage is TRBJ1-5; 9 positions match TRBD1. V lost 6 bases to trimming and J lost 9 bases; unmatched junction nucleotides: 9. The CDR3 consists of 14 residues. CDR1 SNHLY and CDR2 FYNNEI come from the germline V gene. CDR3 loop: CASSTDRGYRPQHF. The CDR3 DNA reads TGTGCCAGCAGCACGGACAGGGGCTATCGGCCCCAGCATTTT.

This chain connects TRBV19 to TRBJ1-2; 8 nucleotides line up with TRBD1. V dropped 6 bases and J dropped 8; count of bases not matched to a gene: 5. This CDR3 contains 12 residues. Germline lookup yields CDR1 LNHDA and CDR2 SQIVND (reference sequence). In DNA, the CDR3 is TGTGCCAGTAGCCGGGACAGGATAGGCTACACCTTC. Its protein product is CASSRDRIGYTF.

V usage is TRBV19 and J usage is TRBJ2-3; D is perhaps TRBD2 (6 bases). CDR3 size: 14 residues. Germline V gene sequence: CDR1 LNHDA, CDR2 SQIVND (reference sequence). The V and J ends lost 8 bases and 0 bases respectively, with 12 bases between them. CDR3 coding DNA: TGTGCCAGTGGAGTAGCGGCTAGCACAGATACGCAGTATTTT. It translates to CASGVAASTDTQYF.

The gene calls are TRBV19 and TRBJ1-1, with D unclear. With 4 bases removed from V and 9 bases from J, the gap between germline ends came to 18 bases. The germline gives CDR1 LNHDA, CDR2 SQIVND (reference sequence). The CDR3 has 14 residues. The CDR3 bases are TGTGCCAGTAGTACGACGACAACCGCCTCACAAGCTTTCTTT. Protein product: CASSTTTTASQAFF.

The CDR3 protein is CASSPRGDGKNIQYF. Written as DNA, the CDR3 is TGTGCCAGCAGCCCCCGAGGGGACGGCAAAAACATTCAGTACTTC. V and J are TRBV6-5 and TRBJ2-4; D could derive from TRBD1 or TRBD2 (5 bases each). This CDR3 has 15 residues. Germline CDR1 reads MNHEY; CDR2 reads SVGAGI. V was trimmed by 6 bases and J by 3 bases, leaving 15 bases between them.